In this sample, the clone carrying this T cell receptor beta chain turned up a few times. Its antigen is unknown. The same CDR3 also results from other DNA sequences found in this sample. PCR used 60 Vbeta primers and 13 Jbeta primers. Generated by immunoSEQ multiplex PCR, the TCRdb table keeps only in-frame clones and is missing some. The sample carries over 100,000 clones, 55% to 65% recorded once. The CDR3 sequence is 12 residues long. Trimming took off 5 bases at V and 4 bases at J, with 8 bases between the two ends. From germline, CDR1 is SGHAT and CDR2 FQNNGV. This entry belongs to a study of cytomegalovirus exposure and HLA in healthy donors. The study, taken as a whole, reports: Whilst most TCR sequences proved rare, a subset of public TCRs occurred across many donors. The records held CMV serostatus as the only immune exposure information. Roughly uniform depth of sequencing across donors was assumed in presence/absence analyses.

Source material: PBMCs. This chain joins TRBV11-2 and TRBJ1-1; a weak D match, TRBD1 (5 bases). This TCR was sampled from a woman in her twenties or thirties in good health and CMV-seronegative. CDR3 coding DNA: TGTGCCAGCAGCCCGGGGGGCACTGAAGCTTTCTTT. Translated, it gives CASSPGGTEAFF. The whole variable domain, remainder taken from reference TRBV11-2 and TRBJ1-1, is EAGVAQSPRYKIIEKRQSVAFWCNPISGHATLYWYQQILGQGPKLLIQFQNNGVVDDSQLPKDRFSAERLKGVDSTLKIQPAKLEDSAVYLCASSPGGTEAFFGQGTRLTVV.